One sample yielded the 26 T cell receptor beta chains listed below, sequenced in a study of OX40 agonist ivuxolimab in advanced cancers. This table comes from immunoSEQ multiplex PCR, and its TCRdb copy is limited to in-frame clones, with some not included. The sample lists roughly 46,000 clones, around 88% occurring once. Sequenced here: CD4+ or CD8+ T cells sorted from blood, sampled in a trial of the OX40 agonist ivuxolimab. The source is an adult with an advanced solid tumor such as melanoma, head and neck, liver or kidney cancer.

This clone was recorded once. The rearrangement uses TRBV4-1 and TRBJ2-2; D unclear. V lost 4 bases and J 5 bases, leaving 8 bases between the germline ends. This CDR3 is built from 13 residues. Germline CDR1 reads MGHRA; CDR2 reads YSYEKL. As DNA, the CDR3 is TGCGCCAGCAGCCTCCTGAGAACCGGGGAGCTGTTTTTT. It translates to CASSLLRTGELFF.

The chain employs TRBV7-2 and TRBJ2-7; the match to TRBD2 covers 8 bases. The germline CDR1 and CDR2 sequences are SGHTA and FQGNSA. V trimming: 2 bases; J trimming: 6 bases; junction bases outside the gene matches: 12. The CDR3 runs to 16 residues. The CDR3 nucleotides are TGTGCCAGCAGCTTAAGAAGCGGGAGCTCAACTCTCGAGCAGTACTTC. This gives the protein CASSLRSGSSTLEQYF.

On this clone itself: Other nucleotide sequences in the sample specify the same CDR3. This chain uses TRBV7-3 with TRBJ2-1; TRBD2 aligns across 10 bases. CDR3 size: 17 residues. Germline CDR1 reads SGHTA; CDR2 reads FQGTGA. With V trimmed by 1 base and J by 0 bases, 3 bases remained unmatched. CDR3 DNA: TGTGCCAGCAGCTTAAACCCTAGCGGGAGCTCCTACAATGAGCAGTTCTTC. Its protein is CASSLNPSGSSYNEQFF.

The chain employs TRBV19 and TRBJ1-2; D perhaps matches TRBD1 (6 bases). The CDR3 runs 14 residues. Trimming stripped 6 bases from V and 6 bases from J, with 17 bases between. Germline CDR1 is LNHDA and CDR2 is SQIVND (reference sequence). DNA for the CDR3: TGTGCCAGTAGGAGGGGGGGGCTGGCAGATGGCTACACCTTC. As protein: CASRRGGLADGYTF.

The V and J genes are TRBV6-6 and TRBJ2-3; the D gene is possibly TRBD1 (5 bases). The CDR3 consists of 15 residues. V dropped 0 bases and J dropped 2 bases, with 9 bases sitting between them. CDR1 is MNHNY, CDR2 SVGAGI, per germline (reference sequence). DNA of the CDR3: TGTGCCAGCAGTTACTCGGGGCGGCTCACAGATACGCAGTATTTT. It codes for CASSYSGRLTDTQYF.

The chain recombines TRBV30 with TRBJ2-4, with TRBD1 matching 7 bases. Germline CDR1 and CDR2: GTSNPN and SVGIG (reference sequence). This CDR3 has 12 residues. The J segment lost 6 bases and the V segment lost 5 bases, leaving 4 bases of the junction unmatched. The CDR3 reads CAWGRGLNIQYF. CDR3 in DNA: TGTGCCTGGGGCAGGGGGTTAAACATTCAGTACTTC.

The J gene is TRBJ2-1, the V gene TRBV18; perhaps TRBD2 as D (5 bases). Trimming stripped 3 bases from V and 3 bases from J, with 15 bases between. The germline gives CDR1 KGHSH, CDR2 LQKENI. The CDR3 has 16 amino acids. The CDR3 reads CASSPIARTNYNEQFF. CDR3 DNA sequence: TGTGCCAGCTCACCGATAGCGAGAACCAACTACAATGAGCAGTTCTTC.

V and J are TRBV28 and TRBJ2-7, with D hard to call. V lost 6 bases to trimming and J lost 4 bases, with 4 bases between them. Germline values: CDR1 MDHEN, CDR2 SYDVKM. This CDR3 spans 10 amino acids. The CDR3 DNA sequence: TGTGCCAGCAGCAGATACGAGCAGTACTTC. Residues: CASSRYEQYF.

The genes are TRBV6-5 and TRBJ1-3; tentative D call: TRBD1 (5 bases). V was cut by 8 bases and J by 0 bases, with 14 bases left in between. Looked up from germline, CDR1 is MNHEY and CDR2 is SVGAGI. The length of the CDR3 is 15 residues. CDR3 sequence reads: CASGGISSSGNTIYF. CDR3 DNA: TGTGCCAGCGGGGGGATATCGAGCTCTGGAAACACCATATATTTT.

The V and J genes are TRBV4-1 and TRBJ2-2, with D possibly matching TRBD2 (5 bases). CDR3 length: 17 residues. Germline values: CDR1 MGHRA, CDR2 YSYEKL. V gave up 1 base and J gave up 0 bases, with 12 bases separating them. The CDR3 nucleotides read TGCGCCAGCAGCCAAGGGGTAGCGATCGCGAACACCGGGGAGCTGTTTTTT. Its protein is CASSQGVAIANTGELFF.

V is TRBV7-2 and J is TRBJ1-2, with D uncertain. Germline assignment: CDR1 SGHTA and CDR2 FQGNSA. The CDR3 spans 13 residues. Trimming took off 1 base at V and 1 base at J, with 4 bases between the two ends. Written as DNA, the CDR3 is TGTGCCAGCAGCTTAGTACGTAACTATGGCTACACCTTC. It specifies CASSLVRNYGYTF.

The rearrangement joins TRBV19 to TRBJ1-5; D is undetermined. V was pared by 3 bases and J by 2 bases, with 8 bases between. This CDR3 is 14 amino acids long. Germline lookup yields CDR1 LNHDA and CDR2 SQIVND (reference sequence). The CDR3 region is CASSIKAGNQPQHF. In nucleotides, the CDR3 is TGTGCCAGTAGTATTAAGGCAGGCAATCAGCCCCAGCATTTT. The whole variable domain, remainder taken from reference TRBV19 and TRBJ1-5, is DGGITQSPKYLFRKEGQNVTLSCEQNLNHDAMYWYRQDPGQGLRLIYYSQIVNDFQKGDIAEGYSVSREKKESFPLTVTSAQKNPTAFYLCASSIKAGNQPQHFGDGTRLSIL.

The chain employs TRBV10-3 and TRBJ2-1; 11 bases are a match to TRBD1. CDR1 is ENHRY, CDR2 SYGVKD, per germline. After removal of 2 bases from V and 6 bases from J, the junction contained 6 bases not matched to a gene. This CDR3 comprises 16 residues. CDR3 DNA: TGTGCCATCAGTGAGCTAGGACAGGGGGCTTCCAATGAGCAGTTCTTC. Protein sequence: CAISELGQGASNEQFF.

This rearrangement joins TRBV5-1 to TRBJ1-3, with a tentative D call TRBD1 (5 bases). Germline V CDR1 and CDR2: SGHRS, YFSETQ. This CDR3 is built from 14 residues. V lost 1 base to trimming and J lost 4 bases, with 9 bases between them. CDR3 in amino acids: CASSLTGRGNTIYF. The CDR3 region has the DNA TGCGCCAGCAGCTTGACGGGGCGCGGAAACACCATATATTTT.

The CDR3 DNA reads TGTGCCAGTAGTATAGGAGGGACAGGGGAGGACGAGCAGTACTTC. Translating it yields CASSIGGTGEDEQYF. This chain uses TRBV19 with TRBJ2-7; 10 nucleotides agree with TRBD1. Trimming at V came to 1 base and at J to 5 bases, leaving 5 bases not matched to a gene. There are 15 residues in the CDR3. Germline loops: CDR1 LNHDA, CDR2 SQIVND (reference sequence).

The rearrangement links TRBV27 to TRBJ2-3; TRBD2 aligns across 11 bases. Germline assignment: CDR1 MNHEY and CDR2 SMNVEV (reference sequence). The CDR3 totals 17 residues. With V trimmed by 3 bases and J by 2 bases, 7 bases remained unmatched. The CDR3: CASSLFSGRANTDTQYF. The CDR3 bases are TGTGCCAGCAGTTTGTTTAGCGGGAGGGCCAACACAGATACGCAGTATTTT.

The chain joins TRBV15 to TRBJ2-7, with 7 bases matching TRBD1. This CDR3 contains 16 residues. CDR1 and CDR2 (germline): LNHNV, YYDKDF (reference sequence). V shed 5 bases and J 2 bases; nucleotides not matched to a gene: 12. The CDR3 nucleotides read TGTGCCACCAGCGGGGGCAAGGGGGCTGCGGCCTACGAGCAGTACTTC. This gives the protein CATSGGKGAAAYEQYF.

V is TRBV6-5 and J is TRBJ2-7, with 9 positions matching TRBD1. Germline CDR1 and CDR2: MNHEY and SVGAGI. Unmatched junction bases numbered 6, after V lost 0 bases and J lost 3 bases. This CDR3 has 16 residues. For the CDR3, the DNA is TGTGCCAGCAGTTACTCAAGAGGGACAGGGTACTACGAGCAGTACTTC. Amino acids: CASSYSRGTGYYEQYF.

The chain recombines TRBV11-1 with TRBJ2-5; D possibly matches TRBD1 or TRBD2 (6 bases each). The CDR3 loop spans 15 amino acids. V dropped 5 bases and J dropped 1 base, with 14 bases sitting between them. Germline-derived CDR1 and CDR2 are SGHAT and FQDESV (reference sequence). This chain's CDR3 is CASSPRGGLQETQYF. In nucleotides, the CDR3 is TGTGCCAGCAGCCCAAGAGGGGGACTCCAAGAGACCCAGTACTTC.

The CDR3 DNA reads as TGTGCCAGCAGTCTCACAGGGGGATACTACGAGCAGTACTTC. It specifies CASSLTGGYYEQYF. The rearrangement joins TRBV28 to TRBJ2-7, with 8 bases matching TRBD1. Germline V gene sequence: CDR1 MDHEN, CDR2 SYDVKM. Trimming at V came to 5 bases and at J to 3 bases, leaving 6 bases not matched to a gene. The CDR3 is made up of 14 amino acids.

This clone was counted a few times. V usage is TRBV6-1 and J usage is TRBJ2-1; D is unresolved. The CDR3 extends over 13 amino acids. CDR1 is MNHNS and CDR2 is SASEGT in the germline V gene. Trimming left V 1 base short and J 15 bases short, with 16 bases between. CDR3 nucleotides: TGTGCCAGCAGTGAAGTGCGAAGACTGAGGCGGTTCTTC. Protein sequence: CASSEVRRLRRFF.

The chain recombines TRBV18 with TRBJ2-7, with D possibly being TRBD1 or TRBD2 (5 bases each). Germline values: CDR1 KGHSH, CDR2 LQKENI. V was cut by 3 bases and J by 3 bases, with 9 bases left in between. The CDR3 has 13 residues. CDR3 sequence reads: CASSPGTDYEQYF. The DNA for the CDR3 is TGTGCCAGCTCACCCGGGACCGACTACGAGCAGTACTTC.

The chain has TRBV7-3 and TRBJ2-1; 9 bases are shared with TRBD2. The CDR3 extends over 15 amino acids. Germline V gene data show CDR1 as SGHTA and CDR2 as FQGTGA. Trimming removed 4 bases from V and 2 bases from J; junction bases left unmatched: 3. CDR3 residues: CASSSRLAAYNEQFF. For the CDR3, the DNA is TGTGCCAGCAGCTCCAGACTAGCGGCCTACAATGAGCAGTTCTTC.

This clone has only one observation. V is TRBV5-5 and J is TRBJ2-6; D perhaps matches TRBD1 (5 bases). The CDR3 extends over 17 amino acids. The V gene lost 0 bases and the J gene lost 0 bases, with 10 bases spanning the gap. Germline CDR1 and CDR2: SGHKS and YYEKEE (reference sequence). The CDR3 nucleotides are TGTGCCAGCAGCTTGGCCGGGCAGGGCTCTGGGGCCAACGTCCTGACTTTC. Encoded protein: CASSLAGQGSGANVLTF.

The chain combines TRBV6-5 with TRBJ1-4; 7 bases are shared with TRBD1. The J segment lost 7 bases and the V segment lost 3 bases, leaving 5 bases of the junction unmatched. Germline-derived CDR1 and CDR2 are MNHEY and SVGAGI. CDR3 size: 14 residues. CDR3 in amino acids: CASSYRRGREKLFF. CDR3 DNA sequence: TGTGCCAGCAGTTATAGAAGGGGGCGTGAAAAACTGTTTTTT.

This clone occurred a few times. This rearrangement joins TRBV4-1 to TRBJ2-2; perhaps TRBD2 as D (6 bases). The ends were cut back, 2 bases at V and 7 bases at J, with 8 bases in the middle. The CDR3 consists of 13 residues. The V gene's germline CDR1 is MGHRA and CDR2 YSYEKL. The CDR3 loop reads CASSQPGSGELFF. In nucleotides, the CDR3 is TGCGCCAGCAGCCAACCCGGGAGCGGGGAGCTGTTTTTT.